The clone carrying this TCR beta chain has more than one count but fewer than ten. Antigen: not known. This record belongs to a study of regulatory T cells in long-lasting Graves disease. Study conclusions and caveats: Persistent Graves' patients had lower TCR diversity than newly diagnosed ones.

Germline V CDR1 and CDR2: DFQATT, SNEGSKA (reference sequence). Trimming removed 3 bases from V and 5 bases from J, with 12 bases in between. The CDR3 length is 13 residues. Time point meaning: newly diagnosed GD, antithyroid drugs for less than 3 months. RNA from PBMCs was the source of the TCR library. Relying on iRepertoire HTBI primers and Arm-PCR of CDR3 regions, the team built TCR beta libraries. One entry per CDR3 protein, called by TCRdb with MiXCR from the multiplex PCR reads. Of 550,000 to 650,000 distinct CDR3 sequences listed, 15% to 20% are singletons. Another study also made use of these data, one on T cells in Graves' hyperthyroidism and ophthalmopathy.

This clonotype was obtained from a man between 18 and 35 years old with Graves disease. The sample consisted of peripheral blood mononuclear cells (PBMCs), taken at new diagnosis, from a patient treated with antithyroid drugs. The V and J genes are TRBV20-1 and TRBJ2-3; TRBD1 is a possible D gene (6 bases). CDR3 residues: CSASRGLEDTQYF. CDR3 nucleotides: TGCAGTGCTAGCAGGGGATTGGAAGATACGCAGTATTTT.